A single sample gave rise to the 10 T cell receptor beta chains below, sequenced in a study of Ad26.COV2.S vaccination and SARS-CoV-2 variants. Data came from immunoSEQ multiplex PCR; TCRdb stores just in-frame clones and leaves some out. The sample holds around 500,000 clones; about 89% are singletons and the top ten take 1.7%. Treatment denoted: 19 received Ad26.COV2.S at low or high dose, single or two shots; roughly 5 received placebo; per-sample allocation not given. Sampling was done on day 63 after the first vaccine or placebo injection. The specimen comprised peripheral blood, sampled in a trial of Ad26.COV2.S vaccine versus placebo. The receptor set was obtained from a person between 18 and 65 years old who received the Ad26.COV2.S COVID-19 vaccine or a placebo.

CDR3 residues: CASSLIPRLAGAYEQYF. The CDR3 region has the DNA TGTGCCAGCAGTTTAATCCCAAGACTAGCGGGGGCGTACGAGCAGTACTTC. The chain has TRBV28 and TRBJ2-7; 12 bases line up with TRBD2. The ends lost 2 bases at V and 4 bases at J; junction bases unmatched: 9. CDR1 and CDR2 from the germline V gene are MDHEN and SYDVKM. The CDR3 has 17 amino acids.

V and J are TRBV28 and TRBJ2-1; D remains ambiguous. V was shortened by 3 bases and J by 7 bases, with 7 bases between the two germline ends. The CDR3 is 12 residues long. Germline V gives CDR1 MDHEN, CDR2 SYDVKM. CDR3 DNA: TGTGCCAGCAGTTTGCGCGCTAATGAGCAGTTCTTC. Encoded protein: CASSLRANEQFF. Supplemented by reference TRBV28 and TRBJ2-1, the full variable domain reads DVKVTQSSRYLVKRTGEKVFLECVQDMDHENMFWYRQDPGLGLRLIYFSYDVKMKEKGDIPEGYSVSREKKERFSLILESASTNQTSMYLCASSLRANEQFFGPGTRLTVL.

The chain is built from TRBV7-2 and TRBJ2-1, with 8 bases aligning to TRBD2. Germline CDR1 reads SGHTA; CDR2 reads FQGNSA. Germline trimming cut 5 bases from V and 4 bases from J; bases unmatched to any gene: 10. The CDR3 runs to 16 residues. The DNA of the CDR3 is TGTGCCAGCAGCCCCGTTTCGGGGGGGGATTACAATGAGCAGTTCTTC. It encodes CASSPVSGGDYNEQFF.

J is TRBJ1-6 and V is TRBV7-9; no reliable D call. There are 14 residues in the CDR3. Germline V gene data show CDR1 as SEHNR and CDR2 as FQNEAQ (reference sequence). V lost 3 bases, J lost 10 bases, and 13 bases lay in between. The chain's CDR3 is CASSFIGVGSPLHF. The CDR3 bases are TGTGCCAGCAGCTTCATTGGGGTCGGGTCACCCCTCCACTTT.

CDR3 coding DNA: TGTGCCAGCAGTTTCGGACGGAATAGCAATCAGCCCCAGCATTTT. It is translated as CASSFGRNSNQPQHF. The chain joins TRBV27 to TRBJ1-5; D is unresolved. The CDR3 extends over 15 amino acids. Trimming removed 3 bases from V and 0 bases from J, with 9 bases in between. From germline, CDR1 is MNHEY and CDR2 SMNVEV (reference sequence).

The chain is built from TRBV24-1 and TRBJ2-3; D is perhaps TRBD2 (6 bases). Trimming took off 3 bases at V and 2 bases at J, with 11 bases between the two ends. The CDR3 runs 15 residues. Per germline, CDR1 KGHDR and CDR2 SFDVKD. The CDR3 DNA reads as TGTGCCACCAGTGATACCGGGAGCCCCACAGATACGCAGTATTTT. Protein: CATSDTGSPTDTQYF.

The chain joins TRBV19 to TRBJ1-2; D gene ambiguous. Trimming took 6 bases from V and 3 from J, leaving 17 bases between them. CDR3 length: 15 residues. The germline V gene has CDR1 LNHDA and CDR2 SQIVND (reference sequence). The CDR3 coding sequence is TGTGCCAGTAGAACAATGGACGGTTGGGACTATGGCTACACCTTC. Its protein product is CASRTMDGWDYGYTF.

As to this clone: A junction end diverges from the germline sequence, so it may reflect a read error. CDR3 loop: CATSYLGVNTGELFF. The CDR3 DNA sequence: TGTGCCACCAGCTACCTCGGGGTAAACACCGGGGAGCTGTTTTTT. V gene TRBV7-9 combines with J gene TRBJ2-2, with D possibly matching TRBD2 (5 bases). The germline V gene encodes CDR1 SEHNR and CDR2 FQNEAQ (reference sequence). The CDR3 runs 15 residues.

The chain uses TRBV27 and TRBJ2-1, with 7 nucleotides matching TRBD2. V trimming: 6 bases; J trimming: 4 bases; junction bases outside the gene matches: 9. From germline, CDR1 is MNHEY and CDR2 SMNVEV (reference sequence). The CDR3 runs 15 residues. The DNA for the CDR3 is TGTGCCAGCAGACAACCCGGGACTATGTACAATGAGCAGTTCTTC. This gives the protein CASRQPGTMYNEQFF.

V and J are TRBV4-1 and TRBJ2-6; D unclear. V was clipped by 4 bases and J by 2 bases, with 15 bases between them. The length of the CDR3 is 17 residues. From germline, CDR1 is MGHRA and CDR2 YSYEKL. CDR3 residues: CASSLPDPGPGANVLTF. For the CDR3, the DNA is TGCGCCAGCAGCCTCCCGGACCCGGGTCCTGGGGCCAACGTCCTGACTTTC.